The next 15 T cell receptor beta chains were all read from a single sample in a study of cytomegalovirus exposure and HLA in healthy donors. The PCR employed 60 Vbeta primers together with 13 Jbeta primers. The repertoire was sequenced with immunoSEQ multiplex PCR; TCRdb's copy has only in-frame clones and lacks some. The sample holds around 91,000 clones, around 64% seen once. Sequencing used PBMCs. The source is a man between 60 and 70 years old in good health and CMV-seronegative.

This clone has only a few counts. The rearrangement joins TRBV7-2 to TRBJ2-1, with TRBD2 matching 7 bases. This CDR3 comprises 15 residues. Germline-derived CDR1 and CDR2 are SGHTA and FQGNSA. With V trimmed by 4 bases and J by 0 bases, 3 bases remained unmatched. CDR3 sequence: CASSYQRGSYNEQFF. CDR3 DNA sequence: TGTGCCAGCAGCTACCAGCGGGGCTCCTACAATGAGCAGTTCTTC.

V is TRBV25-1 and J is TRBJ2-1; D is possibly TRBD2 (5 bases). The CDR3 runs 14 residues. Germline V gives CDR1 MGHDK, CDR2 SYGVNS. V lost 3 bases and J 10 bases, leaving 16 bases between the germline ends. The CDR3 nucleotides are TGTGCCAGCAGTGACTCATACGTTAGGGAGGAGCAGTTCTTC. This codes for CASSDSYVREEQFF.

The chain combines TRBV6-1 with TRBJ2-5; 7 positions match TRBD2. Germline V gene data show CDR1 as MNHNS and CDR2 as SASEGT. Trimming cost V 1 base and J 2 bases; bases outside gene matches: 4. The CDR3 loop spans 15 amino acids. The DNA of the CDR3 is TGTGCCAGCAGTGAAGGTGCGGGGGAGCAAGAGACCCAGTACTTC. It yields the protein CASSEGAGEQETQYF.

This sequence joins TRBV28 and TRBJ1-6; 7 nucleotides match TRBD1. The germline V gene encodes CDR1 MDHEN and CDR2 SYDVKM. Losses at the gene ends were 5 bases for V and 9 bases for J; bases not matched to a gene: 10. The CDR3 runs 15 residues. Written as DNA, the CDR3 is TGTGCCAGCAGTCAAAGGGACAGCTGGGTTTCACCCCTCCACTTT. This translates into CASSQRDSWVSPLHF.

The J gene is TRBJ1-2, the V gene TRBV5-6, with D possibly matching TRBD1 (6 bases). V was pared by 4 bases and J by 4 bases, with 11 bases between. The germline gives CDR1 SGHDT, CDR2 YYEEEE. This CDR3 region has 13 residues. CDR3 coding DNA: TGTGCCAGCAGCGCTACAGGGCCCTATGGCTACACCTTC. This gives the protein CASSATGPYGYTF.

The CDR3 sequence is CAISESGGPNTGELFF. The CDR3 nucleotides read TGTGCCATCAGTGAGTCCGGGGGGCCAAACACCGGGGAGCTGTTTTTT. The chain recombines TRBV10-3 with TRBJ2-2; tentative D call: TRBD2 (7 bases). Trimming removed 0 bases at V and 2 bases at J, with 10 bases between. The germline CDR1 and CDR2 sequences are ENHRY and SYGVKD. The CDR3 has 16 amino acids.

The J gene is TRBJ1-2, the V gene TRBV6-5; D gene unclear. CDR3 length: 12 residues. The V gene lost 6 bases and the J gene lost 1 base, with 6 bases spanning the gap. Per germline, CDR1 MNHEY and CDR2 SVGAGI. DNA of the CDR3: TGTGCCAGCAGCCCGGGTAACTATGGCTACACCTTC. Amino acid sequence: CASSPGNYGYTF.

There are a few counts of this clone. The genes are TRBV10-3 and TRBJ2-7, with D perhaps matching TRBD2 (6 bases). Looked up from germline, CDR1 is ENHRY and CDR2 is SYGVKD. V lost 2 bases to trimming and J lost 5 bases, with 19 bases between them. CDR3 length: 16 residues. CDR3 sequence reads: CAISEGTGRGSNEQYF. CDR3 DNA sequence: TGTGCCATCAGTGAGGGAACGGGACGGGGGAGTAACGAGCAGTACTTC.

The rearrangement joins TRBV29-1 to TRBJ2-1; 10 bases are shared with TRBD2. Germline V gene sequence: CDR1 SQVTM, CDR2 ANQGSEA. V lost 8 bases to trimming and J lost 8 bases; unmatched junction nucleotides: 9. The CDR3 has 13 residues. CDR3 protein: CSSGLAAIDEQFF. The DNA for the CDR3 is TGCAGCTCTGGACTAGCGGCTATCGATGAGCAGTTCTTC.

V usage is TRBV28 and J usage is TRBJ2-7; 13 bases line up with TRBD2. The germline V gene has CDR1 MDHEN and CDR2 SYDVKM. Trimming at V came to 5 bases and at J to 6 bases, leaving 10 bases not matched to a gene. The CDR3 length is 16 residues. The CDR3 region is CASSPSGLAGAREQYF. CDR3 nucleotide sequence: TGTGCCAGCAGTCCCTCTGGACTAGCGGGGGCGCGCGAGCAGTACTTC. Combining the CDR3 with reference TRBV28 and TRBJ2-7 gives the whole variable domain DVKVTQSSRYLVKRTGEKVFLECVQDMDHENMFWYRQDPGLGLRLIYFSYDVKMKEKGDIPEGYSVSREKKERFSLILESASTNQTSMYLCASSPSGLAGAREQYFGPGTRLTVT.

V is TRBV28 and J is TRBJ2-7; D is possibly TRBD1 (5 bases). The V gene lost 7 bases and the J gene lost 6 bases, with 13 bases spanning the gap. CDR1 is MDHEN and CDR2 is SYDVKM in the germline V gene. The CDR3 has 12 amino acids. CDR3 residues: CASKGSGSEQYF. In DNA, the CDR3 is TGTGCCAGCAAGGGGTCAGGAAGCGAGCAGTACTTC.

As concerns this clone: Germline is not matched at one junction end, which may reflect a read error. The J gene is TRBJ2-3, the V gene TRBV7-9; 14 positions match TRBD2. The CDR3 consists of 18 residues. Germline values: CDR1 SEHNR, CDR2 FQNEAQ (reference sequence). The CDR3 protein is CSSSLRRLAGGGPDTQYF. As DNA, the CDR3 is TGTTCCAGCAGCTTACGACGACTAGCGGGGGGGGGCCCAGATACGCAGTATTTT.

Regarding this clone: The junction differs from germline at one of its ends, possibly a read error. This chain uses TRBV7-7 with TRBJ2-1; 9 bases are shared with TRBD2. The CDR3 has 15 residues. Per germline, CDR1 SSHAT and CDR2 FNYEAQ (reference sequence). CDR3 amino acids: CASSWGGGADNEQFF. The DNA for the CDR3 is TGTGCTAGCAGCTGGGGCGGGGGGGCCGACAATGAGCAGTTCTTC.

V usage is TRBV5-1 and J usage is TRBJ2-7; a possible D gene is TRBD2 (5 bases). Per the germline V gene, CDR1 is SGHRS and CDR2 is YFSETQ. The CDR3 has 17 amino acids. Trimming took off 3 bases at V and 1 base at J, with 20 bases between the two ends. As DNA, the CDR3 is TGCGCCAGCAGCTCCCGCCCTATCGGACTGCAGTCCTACGAGCAGTACTTC. This codes for CASSSRPIGLQSYEQYF.

The gene calls are TRBV5-1 and TRBJ1-5; 10 bases are shared with TRBD1. Unmatched junction bases numbered 5, after V lost 4 bases and J lost 1 base. The V gene's germline CDR1 is SGHRS and CDR2 YFSETQ. CDR3 length: 16 residues. In DNA form, the CDR3 reads TGCGCCAGCAGCCCCGGACAGGGGGGCAGCAATCAGCCCCAGCATTTT. It is translated as CASSPGQGGSNQPQHF.